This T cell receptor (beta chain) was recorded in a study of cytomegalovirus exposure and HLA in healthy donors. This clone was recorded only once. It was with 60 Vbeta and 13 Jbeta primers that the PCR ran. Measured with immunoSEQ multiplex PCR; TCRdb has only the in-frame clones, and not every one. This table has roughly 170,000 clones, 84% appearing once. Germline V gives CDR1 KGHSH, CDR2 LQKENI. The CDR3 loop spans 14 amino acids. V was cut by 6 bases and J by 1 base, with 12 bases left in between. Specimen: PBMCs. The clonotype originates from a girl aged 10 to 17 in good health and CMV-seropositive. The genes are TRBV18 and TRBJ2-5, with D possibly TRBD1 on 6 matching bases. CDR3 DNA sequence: TGTGCCAGCTCCCCCAGGGGCCCCCAAGAGACCCAGTACTTC. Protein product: CASSPRGPQETQYF.